This TCR beta chain is from a study of T-cell reconstitution after alpha-beta-depleted transplantation in children. The TCRbeta library was prepared with unique molecular identifiers. Via MiXCR, TCRdb re-called the PCR reads, giving one row per CDR3 protein. The sample consists of 250,000 to 350,000 distinct CDR3 sequences, 9.9% of them appearing once. This clonotype has more than one count but fewer than ten. Germline CDR1 KGHSH, CDR2 LQKENI. CDR3 length equals 14 residues. V lost 0 bases to trimming and J lost 6 bases, with 10 bases between them. The sequencing here drew on PBMCs from the stem cell graft donor, taken from the stem cell graft. The receptor was isolated from a human donor who donated a stem cell graft to a child with SCID. The chain uses TRBV18 and TRBJ2-3; D is unresolved. Here the CDR3 reads CASSPPLLADTQYF. For the CDR3, the DNA is TGTGCCAGCTCACCACCCCTCCTTGCGGATACGCAGTATTTT.